These 18 T cell receptor beta chains share one sample of origin, sequenced in a study of blood T cell repertoires in COVID-19. Sequenced by immunoSEQ multiplex PCR; TCRdb stores in-frame clones only, minus some. The table includes approximately 330,000 clones, roughly 86% detected once. Sequences were obtained from PBMCs or T cells enriched from blood (not recorded which). These receptors all come from a woman aged 25 to 39 who had recovered from COVID-19.

The chain joins TRBV28 to TRBJ1-4; 8 bases align to TRBD1. This CDR3 region has 17 residues. V shed 6 bases and J 6 bases; nucleotides not matched to a gene: 15. Germline CDR1 MDHEN, CDR2 SYDVKM. The CDR3 coding sequence is TGTGCCAGCAGCACAGGGGGGGTTTTTGGATACGATGAAAAACTGTTTTTT. It yields the protein CASSTGGVFGYDEKLFF.

CDR3 DNA: TGCGCCAGCAGCTTGGGATTAGAACCCTACGAGCAGTACTTC. Translating it yields CASSLGLEPYEQYF. The V and J genes are TRBV5-1 and TRBJ2-7; the D is unclear. Germline lookup yields CDR1 SGHRS and CDR2 YFSETQ. The CDR3 is made up of 14 amino acids. V gave up 0 bases and J gave up 2 bases, with 9 bases separating them. Filled out from reference TRBV5-1 and TRBJ2-7, the complete variable domain reads KAGVTQTPRYLIKTRGQQVTLSCSPISGHRSVSWYQQTPGQGLQFLFEYFSETQRNKGNFPGRFSGRQFSNSRSEMNVSTLELGDSALYLCASSLGLEPYEQYFGPGTRLTVT.

The chain uses TRBV6-5 and TRBJ2-5; 7 bases are a match to TRBD1. The V gene end was trimmed by 7 bases and the J gene end by 1 base; junction bases not matched to a gene: 3. The CDR3 totals 13 residues. The germline gives CDR1 MNHEY, CDR2 SVGAGI. The CDR3 sequence is CASNWDSQETQYF. CDR3 coding DNA: TGTGCCAGCAACTGGGACAGCCAAGAGACCCAGTACTTC.

A single count supports this clone. The chain uses TRBV7-2 and TRBJ2-5; D ambiguous. The CDR3 loop spans 13 amino acids. The germline CDR1 and CDR2 sequences are SGHTA and FQGNSA. Trimming left V 4 bases short and J 0 bases short, with 6 bases between. CDR3 sequence reads: CASSSLYQETQYF. CDR3 nucleotides: TGTGCCAGCAGCTCCTTATACCAAGAGACCCAGTACTTC. Drawing the rest from reference TRBV7-2 and TRBJ2-5, the complete variable domain is GAGVSQSPSNKVTEKGKDVELRCDPISGHTALYWYRQSLGQGLEFLIYFQGNSAPDKSGLPSDRFSAERTGGSVSTLTIQRTQQEDSAVYLCASSSLYQETQYFGPGTRLLVL.

In DNA form, the CDR3 reads TGTGCCAGTAGTCGGACAGGGCCCGAAAAACTGTTTTTT. It codes for CASSRTGPEKLFF. The chain employs TRBV19 and TRBJ1-4, with TRBD1 matching over 8 bases. The V gene's germline CDR1 is LNHDA and CDR2 SQIVND (reference sequence). After removal of 5 bases from V and 8 bases from J, the junction contained 4 bases not matched to a gene. The CDR3 has 13 residues.

V and J are TRBV18 and TRBJ1-4; D might be TRBD1 (5 bases). The CDR3 is 14 amino acids. The germline gives CDR1 KGHSH, CDR2 LQKENI. The ends were cut back, 3 bases at V and 0 bases at J, with 5 bases in the middle. This CDR3 is CASSPRATNEKLFF. DNA for the CDR3: TGTGCCAGCTCACCCAGGGCAACTAATGAAAAACTGTTTTTT.

CDR3 nucleotide sequence: TGTGCCAGCAGCTTAACCGGGACTATCACAGATACGCAGTATTTT. As protein: CASSLTGTITDTQYF. This chain connects TRBV5-6 to TRBJ2-3, with 7 positions matching TRBD2. Germline trimming cut 2 bases from V and 2 bases from J; bases unmatched to any gene: 5. CDR1 and CDR2 (germline): SGHDT, YYEEEE. The CDR3 contains 15 residues.

This chain joins TRBV6-5 and TRBJ1-1; a weak D match, TRBD1 (5 bases). Germline V CDR1 and CDR2: MNHEY, SVGAGI. Deletions cut 2 bases from V and 4 bases from J, with 11 bases between. This CDR3 comprises 14 residues. DNA of the CDR3: TGTGCCAGCAGTTACGAGGGGAGGGGCACTGAAGCTTTCTTT. It specifies CASSYEGRGTEAFF.

The CDR3 bases are TGTGCCAGCAGCTCAGAAGAGGAGACTGAGCAGTTCTTC. Protein product: CASSSEEETEQFF. The genes are TRBV13 and TRBJ2-1; unclear D gene. The V gene's germline CDR1 is PRHDT and CDR2 FYEKMQ (reference sequence). The CDR3 extends over 13 amino acids. V was cut by 4 bases and J by 9 bases, with 13 bases left in between. Drawing the rest from reference TRBV13 and TRBJ2-1, the complete variable domain is AAGVIQSPRHLIKEKRETATLKCYPIPRHDTVYWYQQGPGQDPQFLISFYEKMQSDKGSIPDRFSAQQFSDYHSELNMSSLELGDSALYFCASSSEEETEQFFGPGTRLTVL.

The V and J genes are TRBV5-1 and TRBJ1-6; D possibly corresponds to TRBD1 (6 bases). Germline V gene sequence: CDR1 SGHRS, CDR2 YFSETQ. The CDR3 loop spans 16 amino acids. Between the trimmed V and J ends, which lost 2 bases and 7 bases, there was a span of 16 bases. The CDR3 region has the DNA TGCGCCAGCAGCTTATACAGGGAGGGTTTAAATTCACCCCTCCACTTT. It encodes CASSLYREGLNSPLHF.

The V call is TRBV21-1, the J call TRBJ2-4; TRBD2, the table's D call, lacks a check against the DNA. TRBV21-1 is deemed a pseudogene. The CDR3 is made up of 14 amino acids. CDR3 protein: CASGVGGRANIQYF. The CDR3 DNA sequence: TGTGCCAGCGGGGTTGGCGGGAGGGCAAACATTCAGTACTTC.

The rearrangement uses TRBV7-2 and TRBJ2-1; unclear D gene. The germline V and J ends were trimmed by 1 base and 10 bases, with 5 bases remaining between them. The CDR3 sequence is 11 residues long. The germline CDR1 and CDR2 sequences are SGHTA and FQGNSA. The CDR3 bases are TGTGCCAGCAGCTTAGTGCGGGAGCAGTTCTTC. It is translated as CASSLVREQFF.

The chain employs TRBV14 and TRBJ2-1, with D perhaps matching TRBD1 (5 bases). Between the trimmed V and J ends, which lost 4 bases and 12 bases, there was a span of 25 bases. The germline V gene encodes CDR1 SGHDN and CDR2 FVKESK. CDR3 length: 16 amino acids. CDR3 sequence (DNA): TGTGCCAGCAGCCGACTCGGACACCAGTTTCCAGTAGGGCAGTTCTTC. Translation gives CASSRLGHQFPVGQFF.

In regard to this clone: Compared with germline, one end of the junction differs, possibly owing to a read error. This chain uses TRBV7-7 with TRBJ2-2, with 10 nucleotides matching TRBD2. Germline V lookup: CDR1 SSHAT, CDR2 FNYEAQ (reference sequence). CDR3 length: 19 amino acids. In nucleotides, the CDR3 is TGTGCTAGCAGCCTCCCGGCTAGCGGGAGTTTTATGAACACCGGGGAGCTGTTTTTT. Translating it yields CASSLPASGSFMNTGELFF. The full variable domain, its missing parts supplied by reference TRBV7-7 and TRBJ2-2, is GAGVSQSPRYKVTKRGQDVTLRCDPISSHATLYWYQQALGQGPEFLTYFNYEAQPDKSGLPSDRFSAERPEGSISTLTIQRTEQRDSAMYRCASSLPASGSFMNTGELFFGEGSRLTVL.

A single count supports this clone. The V gene is TRBV11-3, the J gene TRBJ2-1, with 10 bases fitting TRBD2. Germline V gene sequence: CDR1 SGHNT, CDR2 YENEEA. V was clipped by 5 bases and J by 5 bases; unmatched bases: 12. The CDR3 has 17 residues. The CDR3, as DNA: TGTGCCAGCAGCCTTGAGGGAAGCGGGAGGGTAGACAATGAGCAGTTCTTC. This gives the protein CASSLEGSGRVDNEQFF.

This chain uses TRBV18 with TRBJ1-1; 7 nucleotides align to TRBD1. Trimming at V came to 5 bases and at J to 4 bases, leaving 1 base not matched to a gene. The CDR3 has 12 amino acids. Germline loops: CDR1 KGHSH, CDR2 LQKENI. As DNA, the CDR3 is TGTGCCAGCTCAGACAGGGTCACTGAAGCTTTCTTT. Its translation is CASSDRVTEAFF.

In its sample, this clone was seen a few times. The chain employs TRBV3-1 (or the pseudogene TRBV3-2) and TRBJ2-7; no clear D gene. The CDR3 covers 12 residues. Trimming took 2 bases from V and 6 from J, leaving 8 bases between them. CDR1 is LGHDT, CDR2 YNNKEL, per germline (reference sequence). Written as DNA, the CDR3 is TGTGCCAGCAGCCAAACCCTATTCGAGCAGTACTTC. It translates to CASSQTLFEQYF.

The V and J genes are TRBV6-5 and TRBJ2-1; TRBD1 matches 8 bases. The CDR3 has 14 residues. The J segment lost 7 bases and the V segment lost 6 bases, leaving 8 bases of the junction unmatched. Germline lookup yields CDR1 MNHEY and CDR2 SVGAGI. CDR3 amino acids: CASSRTRTGNEQFF. The CDR3 DNA follows: TGTGCCAGCAGCCGCACACGGACAGGGAATGAGCAGTTCTTC.